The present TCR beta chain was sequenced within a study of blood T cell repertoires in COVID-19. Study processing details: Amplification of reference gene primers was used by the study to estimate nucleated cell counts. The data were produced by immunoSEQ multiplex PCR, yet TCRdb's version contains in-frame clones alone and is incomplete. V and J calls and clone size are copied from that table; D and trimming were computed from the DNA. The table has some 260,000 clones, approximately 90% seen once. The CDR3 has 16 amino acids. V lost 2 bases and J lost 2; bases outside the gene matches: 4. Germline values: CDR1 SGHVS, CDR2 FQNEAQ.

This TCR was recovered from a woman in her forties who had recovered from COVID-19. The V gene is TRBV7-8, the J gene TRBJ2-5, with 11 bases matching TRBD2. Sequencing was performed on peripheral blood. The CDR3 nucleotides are TGTGCCAGCAGCTTAAGGGCTAGCGGGAGGCAAGAGACCCAGTACTTC. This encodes CASSLRASGRQETQYF.